This record concerns one T cell receptor (beta chain) sequence. Its antigen remains unidentified. TCRdb reprocessed the reads via MiXCR and lists one record per CDR3 protein. This sample yields approximately 180,000 distinct CDR3 sequences, of which roughly 9% are seen a single time; roughly 5.1% belongs to the top ten. V lost 4 bases to trimming and J lost 0 bases, with 13 bases between them. Germline V lookup: CDR1 SGHDN, CDR2 FVKESK. The CDR3 sequence is 16 residues long. These data originate in a study of T cell repertoires in cytomegalovirus infection. Study-level results: CMV-specific TCR beta clonotypes restricted by HLA-C were the ones dominating the ex vivo response.

The source of this sequence is a human donor in good health (CMV status not recorded). Some clones in this sample may be carry-over from other donors' samples. The specimen was PBMCs. V usage is TRBV14 and J usage is TRBJ2-1; tentatively, D is TRBD1 (5 bases). Here the CDR3 reads CASSPRGLLSYNEQFF. The CDR3 bases are TGTGCCAGCAGCCCTAGGGGCCTCCTCTCCTACAATGAGCAGTTCTTC.